This TCR beta chain comes out of a study of cytomegalovirus exposure and HLA in healthy donors. This clone was seen more than once but under ten times. Its antigen is currently unknown. The PCR contained 60 Vbeta and 13 Jbeta primers. Produced via immunoSEQ multiplex PCR; TCRdb's table is partial and in-frame only. The repertoire holds 90,000 to 150,000 clones, under 85% seen once, with around 3.5% in the top ten. Notes on the study in general: Later analysis indicated greater clonal expansion among HLA-associated TCR beta chains than among equally common other chains. It was reported that TCR beta sequences correctly inferred the HLA-A and HLA-B alleles for most subjects.

This TCR derives from a human donor in good health. The sequenced sample consisted of PBMCs.

The CDR3 reads CASSSLGNTGELFF. CDR3 DNA: TGTGCCAGCAGCTCACTAGGAAACACCGGGGAGCTGTTTTTT. The chain links TRBV7-3 to TRBJ2-2, with D possibly matching TRBD2 (5 bases). V lost 4 bases and J lost 2, with 8 bases in between. The germline CDR1 and CDR2 sequences are SGHTA and FQGTGA. CDR3 size: 14 residues.